A selection of T cell receptor beta chains follows, all from one sample in a study of Ad26.COV2.S vaccination and SARS-CoV-2 variants. The protocol was immunoSEQ multiplex PCR, while the TCRdb copy is restricted to in-frame clones and leaves out a portion. The sample has some 320,000 clones; around 84% are singletons. Sequencing was performed on peripheral blood, taken in a trial of Ad26.COV2.S vaccine versus placebo. The origin of the receptors is a person aged 18 to 59 who received the Ad26.COV2.S COVID-19 vaccine or a placebo. The CDR3 runs from the conserved cysteine through the conserved F or W. Each record gives: D gene, clone size, V gene, J gene, CDR3 protein, CDR3 DNA. A D gene is named only where the DNA matches it firmly. Part of the rows lack a size; the others show once, few, many or a class for expanded clones.

d_gene: TRBD1; abundance: once; v_gene: TRBV2; j_gene: TRBJ1-5; CDR3aa: CASSASVDRARQPQHF; CDR3nt: TGTGCCAGCAGTGCAAGCGTGGACAGGGCTCGGCAGCCCCAGCATTTT
d_gene: TRBD1; abundance: .; v_gene: TRBV7-2; j_gene: TRBJ2-7; CDR3aa: CASRQTGGYEQYF; CDR3nt: TGTGCCAGCAGACAGACAGGGGGATACGAGCAGTACTTC
d_gene: .; abundance: .; v_gene: TRBV11-2; j_gene: TRBJ1-2; CDR3aa: CASSLGGDTGYTF; CDR3nt: TGTGCCAGCAGCTTAGGAGGGGACACTGGCTACACCTTC
d_gene: .; abundance: .; v_gene: TRBV6-2/TRBV6-3; j_gene: TRBJ1-1; CDR3aa: CASSPSLVRPEAFF; CDR3nt: TGTGCCAGCAGTCCCTCACTTGTTCGGCCTGAAGCTTTCTTT
d_gene: TRBD1; abundance: .; v_gene: TRBV14; j_gene: TRBJ1-6; CDR3aa: CASSLPGGFGSPLHF; CDR3nt: TGTGCCAGCAGCCTCCCAGGGGGATTTGGTTCACCCCTCCACTTT
d_gene: TRBD1; abundance: few; v_gene: TRBV5-1; j_gene: TRBJ2-1; CDR3aa: CASSLGGTEYNEQFF; CDR3nt: TGCGCCAGCAGCTTGGGAGGGACAGAGTACAATGAGCAGTTCTTC
d_gene: TRBD1; abundance: .; v_gene: TRBV5-4; j_gene: TRBJ1-4; CDR3aa: CASSYGGTGNNEKLFF; CDR3nt: TGTGCCAGCAGTTACGGCGGGACAGGAAATAATGAAAAACTGTTTTTT
d_gene: .; abundance: .; v_gene: TRBV27; j_gene: TRBJ2-5; CDR3aa: CASSSRWQPGETQYF; CDR3nt: TGTGCCAGCAGTTCTAGGTGGCAGCCCGGGGAGACCCAGTACTTC
d_gene: .; abundance: .; v_gene: TRBV7-9; j_gene: TRBJ2-4; CDR3aa: CASSLWGNPIQYF; CDR3nt: TGTGCCAGCAGCTTATGGGGAAATCCCATTCAGTACTTC
d_gene: TRBD2; abundance: once; v_gene: TRBV28; j_gene: TRBJ2-1; CDR3aa: CASSLAGALEQFF; CDR3nt: TGTGCCAGCAGTCTAGCGGGGGCTTTGGAGCAGTTCTTC
d_gene: .; abundance: .; v_gene: TRBV5-5; j_gene: TRBJ2-7; CDR3aa: CASSFSGFEQYF; CDR3nt: TGTGCCAGCAGCTTTTCCGGCTTCGAGCAGTACTTC
d_gene: TRBD2; abundance: .; v_gene: TRBV19; j_gene: TRBJ2-3; CDR3aa: CASSNLAGGRTDTQYF; CDR3nt: TGTGCCAGTAGCAACCTAGCGGGGGGGCGCACAGATACGCAGTATTTT
d_gene: .; abundance: .; v_gene: TRBV20-1; j_gene: TRBJ2-4; CDR3aa: CSGGQENIQYF; CDR3nt: TGCAGCGGCGGGCAGGAAAACATTCAGTACTTC
d_gene: TRBD2; abundance: .; v_gene: TRBV5-8; j_gene: TRBJ2-1; CDR3aa: CASSDPAGGINNEQFF; CDR3nt: TGTGCCAGCAGCGACCCAGCGGGGGGGATCAACAATGAGCAGTTCTTC
d_gene: TRBD1; abundance: few; v_gene: TRBV4-3; j_gene: TRBJ2-7; CDR3aa: CASSQCDDRGTTSYEQYF; CDR3nt: TGCGCCAGCAGCCAATGTGACGACAGGGGTACGACTTCCTACGAGCAGTACTTC
d_gene: .; abundance: .; v_gene: TRBV3-1/TRBV3-2; j_gene: TRBJ1-1; CDR3aa: CATGARPYTEAFF; CDR3nt: TGTGCCACAGGGGCCCGCCCTTACACTGAAGCTTTCTTT
d_gene: .; abundance: .; v_gene: TRBV6-4; j_gene: TRBJ2-2; CDR3aa: CASSDSEFIGTTNTGELFF; CDR3nt: TGTGCCAGCAGTGACTCGGAGTTTATCGGGACGACGAACACCGGGGAGCTGTTTTTT
d_gene: TRBD1; abundance: many; v_gene: TRBV4-1; j_gene: TRBJ2-2; CDR3aa: CASSPRQGANTGELFF; CDR3nt: TGCGCCAGCAGCCCCCGACAGGGAGCGAACACCGGGGAGCTGTTTTTT
d_gene: .; abundance: .; v_gene: TRBV30; j_gene: TRBJ1-1; CDR3aa: CAWTADTEAFF; CDR3nt: TGTGCCTGGACAGCGGACACTGAAGCTTTCTTT
d_gene: TRBD1; abundance: .; v_gene: TRBV5-1; j_gene: TRBJ2-3; CDR3aa: CASSLDPPQGADTQYF; CDR3nt: TGCGCCAGCAGCTTGGACCCCCCGCAGGGGGCGGATACGCAGTATTTT
d_gene: TRBD1; abundance: .; v_gene: TRBV5-4; j_gene: TRBJ2-5; CDR3aa: CASRQGIQETQYF; CDR3nt: TGTGCCAGCAGACAGGGGATCCAAGAGACCCAGTACTTC
d_gene: TRBD2; abundance: .; v_gene: TRBV5-8; j_gene: TRBJ2-3; CDR3aa: CASSLAVLADSDTQYF; CDR3nt: TGTGCCAGCAGCTTGGCCGTTCTAGCGGATTCAGATACGCAGTATTTT
d_gene: .; abundance: .; v_gene: TRBV7-8; j_gene: TRBJ1-2; CDR3aa: CASSSGKSWGYTF; CDR3nt: TGTGCCAGCAGCTCGGGAAAATCGTGGGGCTACACCTTC
d_gene: .; abundance: .; v_gene: TRBV5-1; j_gene: TRBJ1-1; CDR3aa: CASIAEGTEAFF; CDR3nt: TGCGCCAGCATTGCGGAGGGTACTGAAGCTTTCTTT
d_gene: .; abundance: .; v_gene: TRBV11-2; j_gene: TRBJ2-1; CDR3aa: CASSLVNEQFF; CDR3nt: TGTGCCAGCAGCTTAGTCAATGAGCAGTTCTTC
d_gene: TRBD1; abundance: .; v_gene: TRBV18; j_gene: TRBJ2-6; CDR3aa: CASSPGGPGSGANVLTF; CDR3nt: TGTGCCAGCTCCCCAGGGGGCCCAGGCTCTGGGGCCAACGTCCTGACTTTC
d_gene: .; abundance: .; v_gene: TRBV9; j_gene: TRBJ1-6; CDR3aa: CASSVQGFNSPLHF; CDR3nt: TGTGCCAGCAGCGTACAGGGTTTTAATTCACCCCTCCACTTT
d_gene: .; abundance: .; v_gene: TRBV19; j_gene: TRBJ2-3; CDR3aa: CASTSGQGVTDTQYF; CDR3nt: TGTGCCAGTACCTCCGGGCAGGGAGTCACAGATACGCAGTATTTT
d_gene: TRBD2; abundance: once; v_gene: TRBV15; j_gene: TRBJ2-7; CDR3aa: CATSRGLANSEQYF; CDR3nt: TGTGCCACCAGCAGAGGACTAGCTAACTCCGAGCAGTACTTC
d_gene: .; abundance: .; v_gene: TRBV20-1; j_gene: TRBJ2-7; CDR3aa: CSASLVSYEQYF; CDR3nt: TGCAGTGCTAGTTTGGTCTCCTACGAGCAGTACTTC
d_gene: TRBD1; abundance: .; v_gene: TRBV3-1/TRBV3-2; j_gene: TRBJ1-2; CDR3aa: CASSQGSAGQGSGYTF; CDR3nt: TGTGCCAGCAGCCAAGGGTCCGCAGGACAGGGCTCTGGCTACACCTTC
d_gene: TRBD1; abundance: .; v_gene: TRBV5-4; j_gene: TRBJ1-1; CDR3aa: CASSLPQGAMVGTEAFF; CDR3nt: TGTGCCAGCAGCTTGCCCCAGGGGGCCATGGTAGGCACTGAAGCTTTCTTT
d_gene: .; abundance: once; v_gene: TRBV6-5; j_gene: TRBJ2-7; CDR3aa: CASSPTSQPPYEQYF; CDR3nt: TGTGCCAGCAGCCCCACAAGCCAACCGCCCTACGAGCAGTACTTC
d_gene: TRBD2; abundance: .; v_gene: TRBV11-3; j_gene: TRBJ2-3; CDR3aa: CASSSGGGTDTQYF; CDR3nt: TGTGCCAGCAGCTCGGGCGGGGGTACAGATACGCAGTATTTT
d_gene: TRBD1; abundance: once; v_gene: TRBV27; j_gene: TRBJ2-1; CDR3aa: CASSATPFTGGRGYNEQFF; CDR3nt: TGTGCCAGCAGTGCCACCCCCTTTACAGGGGGGCGAGGCTACAATGAGCAGTTCTTC
d_gene: TRBD2; abundance: .; v_gene: TRBV7-2; j_gene: TRBJ2-2; CDR3aa: CASNGGALKNTGELFF; CDR3nt: TGTGCCAGCAACGGGGGGGCCTTAAAAAACACCGGGGAGCTGTTTTTT
d_gene: .; abundance: .; v_gene: TRBV5-6; j_gene: TRBJ1-2; CDR3aa: CASSRQAYGHSNGYTF; CDR3nt: TGTGCCAGCAGCCGGCAGGCCTACGGACATTCGAACGGCTACACCTTC
d_gene: .; abundance: .; v_gene: TRBV4-1; j_gene: TRBJ2-5; CDR3aa: CASSPQSWETQYF; CDR3nt: TGCGCCAGCAGCCCCCAGAGTTGGGAGACCCAGTACTTC
d_gene: .; abundance: .; v_gene: TRBV4-2; j_gene: TRBJ2-7; CDR3aa: CASSQVRGVSYEQYF; CDR3nt: TGTGCCAGCAGCCAAGTTCGGGGCGTATCCTACGAGCAGTACTTC
d_gene: .; abundance: .; v_gene: TRBV11-2; j_gene: TRBJ1-1; CDR3aa: CASSPWDGRNTEAFF; CDR3nt: TGTGCCAGCAGCCCGTGGGACGGTCGGAACACTGAAGCTTTCTTT
d_gene: .; abundance: few; v_gene: TRBV14; j_gene: TRBJ1-1; CDR3aa: CASSQDLNSLKAFF; CDR3nt: TGTGCCAGCAGCCAAGATCTTAACAGCCTGAAAGCTTTCTTT